The 2 T cell receptor beta chains in this list originate from one sample, sequenced in a study of shared clonotypes between healthy human individuals. TCRdb's table, derived via immunoSEQ multiplex PCR, lists solely in-frame clones and lacks some. Of around 1,100,000 clones in the sample, 60% to 80% were seen once. Sequenced material: memory CD4+ T cells from PBMCs. This sample's subset: CD45RA-negative fraction. These receptors came from a man aged 18 to 30 in good health. Some clones in this sample may be carry-over from other donors' samples.

The chain uses TRBV14 and TRBJ1-2; D perhaps matches TRBD1 (6 bases). This CDR3 is built from 13 residues. Germline CDR1 and CDR2: SGHDN and FVKESK. V gave up 7 bases and J gave up 4 bases, with 13 bases separating them. CDR3 amino acids: CASTPGARYGYTF. CDR3 coding DNA: TGTGCCAGCACACCGGGGGCACGCTATGGCTACACCTTC.

V usage is TRBV25-1 and J usage is TRBJ1-3, with TRBD1 identical over 8 bases. The CDR3 is 16 amino acids. Germline assignment: CDR1 MGHDK and CDR2 SYGVNS. Trimming removed 7 bases from V and 10 bases from J; junction bases left unmatched: 18. The CDR3 spells CASKPSGQGPSGTIYF. CDR3 DNA sequence: TGTGCCAGCAAACCTTCCGGACAGGGCCCGTCGGGGACCATATATTTT.